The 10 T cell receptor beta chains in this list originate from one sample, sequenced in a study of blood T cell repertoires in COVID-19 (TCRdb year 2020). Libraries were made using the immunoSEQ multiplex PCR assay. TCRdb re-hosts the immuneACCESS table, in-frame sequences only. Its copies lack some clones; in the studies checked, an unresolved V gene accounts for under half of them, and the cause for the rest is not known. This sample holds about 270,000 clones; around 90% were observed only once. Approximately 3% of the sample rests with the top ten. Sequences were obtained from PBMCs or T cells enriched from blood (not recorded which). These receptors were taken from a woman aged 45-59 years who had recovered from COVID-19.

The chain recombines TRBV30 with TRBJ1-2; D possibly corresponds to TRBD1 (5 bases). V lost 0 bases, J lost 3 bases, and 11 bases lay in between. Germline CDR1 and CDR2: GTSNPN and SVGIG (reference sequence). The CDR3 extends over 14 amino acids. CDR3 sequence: CAWSVETEYYGYTF. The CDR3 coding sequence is TGTGCCTGGAGTGTTGAGACAGAGTACTATGGCTACACCTTC.

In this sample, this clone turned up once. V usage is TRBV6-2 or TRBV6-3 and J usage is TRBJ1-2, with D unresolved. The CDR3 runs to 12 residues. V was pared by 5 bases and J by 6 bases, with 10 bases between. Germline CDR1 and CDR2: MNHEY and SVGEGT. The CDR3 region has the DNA TGTGCCAGCAGTCAACTGGCGGATGGCTACACCTTC. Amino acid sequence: CASSQLADGYTF.

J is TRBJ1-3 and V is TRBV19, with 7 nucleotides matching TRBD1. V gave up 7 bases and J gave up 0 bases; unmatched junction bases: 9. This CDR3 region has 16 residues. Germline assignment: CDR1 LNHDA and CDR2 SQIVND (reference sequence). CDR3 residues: CASKNTGASSGNTIYF. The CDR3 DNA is TGTGCCAGTAAGAATACAGGGGCGAGCTCTGGAAACACCATATATTTT. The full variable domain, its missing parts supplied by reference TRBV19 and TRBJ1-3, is DGGITQSPKYLFRKEGQNVTLSCEQNLNHDAMYWYRQDPGQGLRLIYYSQIVNDFQKGDIAEGYSVSREKKESFPLTVTSAQKNPTAFYLCASKNTGASSGNTIYFGEGSWLTVV.

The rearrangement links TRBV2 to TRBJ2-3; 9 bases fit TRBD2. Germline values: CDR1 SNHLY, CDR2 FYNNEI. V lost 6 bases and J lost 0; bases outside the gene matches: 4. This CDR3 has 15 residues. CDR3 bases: TGTGCCAGCAGAGGAACTAGCGGGAGCACAGATACGCAGTATTTT. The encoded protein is CASRGTSGSTDTQYF.

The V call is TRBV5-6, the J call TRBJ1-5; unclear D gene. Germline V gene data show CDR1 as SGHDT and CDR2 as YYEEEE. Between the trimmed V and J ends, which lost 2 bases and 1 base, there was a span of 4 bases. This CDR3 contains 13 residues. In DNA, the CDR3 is TGTGCCAGCAGCTTCCAGAGCAATCAGCCCCAGCATTTT. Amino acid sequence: CASSFQSNQPQHF.

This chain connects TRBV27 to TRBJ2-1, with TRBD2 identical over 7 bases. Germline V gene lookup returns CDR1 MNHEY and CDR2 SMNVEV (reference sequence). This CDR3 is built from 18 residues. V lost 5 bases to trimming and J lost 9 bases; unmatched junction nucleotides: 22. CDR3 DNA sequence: TGTGCCAGCAGTACGGGATTGGATTTGGCGGGAGTAATGACTGAGCAGTTCTTC. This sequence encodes CASSTGLDLAGVMTEQFF.

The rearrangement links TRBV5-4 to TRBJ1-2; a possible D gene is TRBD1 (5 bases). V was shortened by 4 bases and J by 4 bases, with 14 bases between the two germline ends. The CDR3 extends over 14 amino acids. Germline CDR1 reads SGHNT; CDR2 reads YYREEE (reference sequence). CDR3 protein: CASSHGGKGYGYTF. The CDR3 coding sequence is TGTGCCAGCAGCCACGGGGGTAAGGGCTATGGCTACACCTTC. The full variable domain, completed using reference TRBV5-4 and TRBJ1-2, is ETGVTQSPTHLIKTRGQQVTLRCSSQSGHNTVSWYQQALGQGPQFIFQYYREEENGRGNFPPRFSGLQFPNYSSELNVNALELDDSALYLCASSHGGKGYGYTFGSGTRLTVV.

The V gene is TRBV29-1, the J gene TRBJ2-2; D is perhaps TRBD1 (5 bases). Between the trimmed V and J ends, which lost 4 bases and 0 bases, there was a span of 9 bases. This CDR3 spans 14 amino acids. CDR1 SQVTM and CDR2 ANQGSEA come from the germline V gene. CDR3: CSVVQATNTGELFF. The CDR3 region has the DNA TGCAGCGTTGTACAGGCGACGAACACCGGGGAGCTGTTTTTT.

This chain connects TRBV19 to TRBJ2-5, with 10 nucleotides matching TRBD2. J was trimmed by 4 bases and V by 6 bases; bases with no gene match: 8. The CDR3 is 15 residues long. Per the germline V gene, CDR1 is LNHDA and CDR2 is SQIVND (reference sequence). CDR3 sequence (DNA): TGTGCCAGTAGCCTCGTGGTAGCGGGAGGAGAGACCCAGTACTTC. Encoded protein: CASSLVVAGGETQYF.

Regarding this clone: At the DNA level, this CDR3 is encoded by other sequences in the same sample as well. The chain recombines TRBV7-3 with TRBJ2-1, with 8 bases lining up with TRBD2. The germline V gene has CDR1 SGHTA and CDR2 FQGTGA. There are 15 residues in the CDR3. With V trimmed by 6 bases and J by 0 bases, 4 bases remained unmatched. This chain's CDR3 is CASSPGGSSYNEQFF. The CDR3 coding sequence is TGTGCCAGCAGTCCGGGAGGGAGCTCCTACAATGAGCAGTTCTTC.